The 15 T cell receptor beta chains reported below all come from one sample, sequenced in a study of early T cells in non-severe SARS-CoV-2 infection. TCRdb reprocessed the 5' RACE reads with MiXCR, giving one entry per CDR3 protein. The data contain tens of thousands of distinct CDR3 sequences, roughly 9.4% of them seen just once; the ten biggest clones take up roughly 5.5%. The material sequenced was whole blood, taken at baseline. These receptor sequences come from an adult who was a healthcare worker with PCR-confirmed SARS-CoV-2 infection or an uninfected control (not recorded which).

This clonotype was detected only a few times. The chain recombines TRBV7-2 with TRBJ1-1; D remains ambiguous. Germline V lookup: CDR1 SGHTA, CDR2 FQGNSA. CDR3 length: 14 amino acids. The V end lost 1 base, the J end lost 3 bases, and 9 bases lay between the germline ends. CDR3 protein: CASSLGRTHTEAFF. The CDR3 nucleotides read TGTGCCAGCAGCTTAGGCAGAACTCACACTGAAGCTTTCTTT.

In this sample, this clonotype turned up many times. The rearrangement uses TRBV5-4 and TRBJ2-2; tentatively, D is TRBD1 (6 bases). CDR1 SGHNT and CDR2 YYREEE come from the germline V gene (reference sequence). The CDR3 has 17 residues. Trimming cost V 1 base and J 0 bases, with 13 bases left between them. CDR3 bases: TGTGCCAGCAGCTTGACCCCGGACAGATCGAACACCGGGGAGCTGTTTTTT. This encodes CASSLTPDRSNTGELFF.

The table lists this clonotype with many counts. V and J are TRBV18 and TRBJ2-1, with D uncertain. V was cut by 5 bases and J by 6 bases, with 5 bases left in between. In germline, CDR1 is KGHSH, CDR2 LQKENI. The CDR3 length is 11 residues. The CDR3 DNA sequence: TGTGCCAGCTCAGTCGGCAATGAGCAGTTCTTC. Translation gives CASSVGNEQFF.

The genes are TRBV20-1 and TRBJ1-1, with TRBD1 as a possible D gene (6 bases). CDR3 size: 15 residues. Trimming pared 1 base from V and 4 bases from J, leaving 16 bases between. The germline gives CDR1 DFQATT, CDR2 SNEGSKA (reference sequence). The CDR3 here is CSARAPTGYGTEAFF. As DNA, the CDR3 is TGCAGTGCTAGAGCCCCAACAGGGTACGGCACTGAAGCTTTCTTT.

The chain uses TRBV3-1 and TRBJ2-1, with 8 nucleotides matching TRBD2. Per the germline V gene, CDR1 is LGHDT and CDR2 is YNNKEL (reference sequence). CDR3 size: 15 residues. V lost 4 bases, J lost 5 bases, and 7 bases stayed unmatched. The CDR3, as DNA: TGTGCCAGCAGCCTCGCCGGGACTAGAAACAATGAGCAGTTCTTC. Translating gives CASSLAGTRNNEQFF.

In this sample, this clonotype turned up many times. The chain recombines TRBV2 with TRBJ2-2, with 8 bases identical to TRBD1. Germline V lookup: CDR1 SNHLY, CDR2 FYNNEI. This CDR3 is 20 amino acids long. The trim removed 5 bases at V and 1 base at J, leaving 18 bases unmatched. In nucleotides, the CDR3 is TGTGCCAGCAGTTATCCTAGTCTCCAGGGGGCTATTAGGAACACCGGGGAGCTGTTTTTT. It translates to CASSYPSLQGAIRNTGELFF.

This CDR3 is CASSPQGATADTQYF. The CDR3 nucleotides read TGTGCCAGCAGCCCTCAAGGAGCCACCGCAGATACGCAGTATTTT. The chain employs TRBV7-8 and TRBJ2-3; no clear D. The V and J ends lost 5 bases and 4 bases respectively, with 16 bases between them. Germline values: CDR1 SGHVS, CDR2 FQNEAQ. The CDR3 is made up of 15 amino acids.

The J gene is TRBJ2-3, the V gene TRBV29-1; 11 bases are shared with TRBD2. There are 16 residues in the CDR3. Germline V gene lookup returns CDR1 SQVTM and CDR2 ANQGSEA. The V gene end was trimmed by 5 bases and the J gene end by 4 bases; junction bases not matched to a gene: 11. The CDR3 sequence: CSVPTSGTFASDTQYF. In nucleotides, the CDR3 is TGCAGCGTTCCGACTAGCGGGACCTTTGCGTCAGATACGCAGTATTTT.

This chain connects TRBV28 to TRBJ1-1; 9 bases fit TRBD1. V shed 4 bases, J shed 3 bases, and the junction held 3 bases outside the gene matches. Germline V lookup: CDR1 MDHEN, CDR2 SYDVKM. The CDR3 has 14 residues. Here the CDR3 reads CASSSQGAYTEAFF. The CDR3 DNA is TGTGCCAGCAGTTCACAGGGGGCATACACTGAAGCTTTCTTT.

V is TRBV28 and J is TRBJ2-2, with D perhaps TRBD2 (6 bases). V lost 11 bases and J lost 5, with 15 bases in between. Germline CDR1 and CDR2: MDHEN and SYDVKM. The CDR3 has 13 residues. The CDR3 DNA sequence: TGTGCCGGCGGGACTCTCATGACCGGGGAGCTGTTTTTT. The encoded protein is CAGGTLMTGELFF.

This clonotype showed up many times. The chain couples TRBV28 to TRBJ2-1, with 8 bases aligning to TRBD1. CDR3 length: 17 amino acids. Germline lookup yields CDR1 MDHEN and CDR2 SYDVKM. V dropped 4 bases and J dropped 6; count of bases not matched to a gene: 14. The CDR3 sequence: CASSSDRGQGTLNEQFF. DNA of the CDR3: TGTGCCAGCAGTTCCGACAGGGGCCAGGGGACCCTCAATGAGCAGTTCTTC.

The DNA of the CDR3 is TGTGCCAGCAGTCTTAGAACAGGGGAGGGTGCCGGGGAGCTGTTTTTT. This encodes CASSLRTGEGAGELFF. The rearrangement uses TRBV19 and TRBJ2-2; either TRBD1 or TRBD2 may fit D (7 bases each). This CDR3 is built from 16 residues. Trimming cost V 9 bases and J 6 bases, with 23 bases left between them. The germline V gene encodes CDR1 LNHDA and CDR2 SQIVND (reference sequence).

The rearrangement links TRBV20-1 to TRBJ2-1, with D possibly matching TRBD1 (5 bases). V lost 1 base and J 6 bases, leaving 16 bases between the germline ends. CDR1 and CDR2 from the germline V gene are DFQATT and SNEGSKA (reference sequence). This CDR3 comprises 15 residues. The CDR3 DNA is TGCAGTGCTAGAGCGGACATACCCCGAGTCAATGAGCAGTTCTTC. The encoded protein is CSARADIPRVNEQFF.

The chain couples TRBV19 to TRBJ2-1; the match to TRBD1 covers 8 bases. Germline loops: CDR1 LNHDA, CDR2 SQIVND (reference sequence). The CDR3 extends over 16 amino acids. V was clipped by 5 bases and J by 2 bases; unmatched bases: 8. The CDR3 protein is CASSPSGTGTYNEQFF. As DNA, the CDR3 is TGTGCCAGTAGTCCGTCCGGGACAGGTACCTACAATGAGCAGTTCTTC.

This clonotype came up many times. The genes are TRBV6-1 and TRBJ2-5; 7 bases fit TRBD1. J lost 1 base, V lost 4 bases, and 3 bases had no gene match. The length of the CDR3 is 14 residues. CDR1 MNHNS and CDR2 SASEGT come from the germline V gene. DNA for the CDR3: TGTGCCAGCAGTGCGGGGACAGCCCAAGAGACCCAGTACTTC. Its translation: CASSAGTAQETQYF.